This T cell receptor (beta chain) was sequenced for a study of cytomegalovirus exposure and HLA in healthy donors. Study findings and constraints: Later analysis showed most CMV-associated TCR beta chains appearing HLA-restricted.

Concerning this clone itself: Its antigen is unidentified.

The length of the CDR3 is 16 residues. J gave up 7 bases and V 0 bases, and 7 bases lay outside the gene matches. Germline V CDR1 and CDR2: SGHVS, FNYEAQ. 13 Jbeta primers and 60 Vbeta primers were used for the PCR. The protocol was immunoSEQ multiplex PCR, while the TCRdb copy is restricted to in-frame clones and leaves out a portion. The sample totals 150,000 to 250,000 clones. The genes are TRBV7-6 and TRBJ1-4; 8 bases are a match to TRBD1. The TCR originated in a boy under 18 in good health and CMV-seronegative. Source material: PBMCs. CDR3 DNA: TGTGCCAGCAGCTTAGCCGGGGTCAGGGGGCCTGAAAAACTGTTTTTT. This gives the protein CASSLAGVRGPEKLFF.